The source of this T cell receptor (beta chain) is a study of blood T cells in healthy people across ages. The CDR3 is 13 residues long. The germline V gene encodes CDR1 DFQATT and CDR2 SNEGSKA (reference sequence). The V gene end was trimmed by 3 bases and the J gene end by 10 bases; junction bases not matched to a gene: 2. Alongside a J-beta primer mix, a sample-barcoded 5' primer served in a second PCR lasting about 7 to 12 cycles. Each TCR beta cDNA got a 12-nucleotide random molecular identifier. In TCRdb, the 5' RACE reads were re-called with MiXCR into one record per CDR3 protein. The sample records more than 800,000 distinct CDR3 sequences, around 43% being singletons.

The sample consisted of blood. This TCR was sampled from a woman aged 60-75 years in good health. V and J are TRBV20-1 and TRBJ1-6; TRBD1 aligns across 11 bases. The CDR3 DNA reads as TGCAGTGCTAGGGACAGGGGGCAATCACCCCTCCACTTT. Translation: CSARDRGQSPLHF.